A selection of T cell receptor beta chains follows, all from one sample in a study of blood T cells in healthy people across ages. TCRdb independently ran MiXCR on the 5' RACE reads; one entry per CDR3 protein. Of 870,000 or so distinct CDR3 sequences listed, more than 25% were seen once; the top ten hold approximately 15%. Sequenced material: blood. These receptors came from a woman aged 80 or over in good health. Both conserved end residues are part of each CDR3. D genes are given only for firm matches. Where a row states a size, it is once, few, many or the class of an expanded clone; other rows omit it.

TRBJ1-5	TRBV24-1	-	-	CATSDGIRVANQPQHF	TGTGCCACCAGTGATGGGATCAGGGTCGCCAATCAGCCCCAGCATTTT
TRBJ2-1	TRBV12-5	once	-	CASGLQAGRMGNEQFF	TGTGCTAGTGGTTTGCAGGCAGGTCGAATGGGCAATGAGCAGTTCTTC
TRBJ1-1	TRBV10-2	-	-	CASGGQHTEAFF	TGCGCCAGCGGTGGGCAGCACACTGAAGCTTTCTTT
TRBJ1-6	TRBV3-1	-	-	CASSQAQGWDNSPLHF	TGTGCCAGCAGCCAAGCCCAGGGATGGGATAATTCACCCCTCCACTTT
TRBJ1-5	TRBV20-1	once	-	CSARDPIWGPQHF	TGCAGTGCTAGAGACCCAATTTGGGGGCCCCAGCATTTT
TRBJ2-1	TRBV7-9	-	TRBD1	CASSLRTGTGPYNEQFF	TGTGCCAGCAGCTTACGCACCGGGACAGGGCCTTACAATGAGCAGTTCTTC
TRBJ1-5	TRBV29-1	many	-	CSVRQGPYQPQHF	TGCAGCGTTCGGCAGGGGCCATATCAGCCCCAGCATTTT
TRBJ2-3	TRBV11-1	many	-	CASRGKNTQYF	TGTGCCAGCAGAGGTAAAAATACGCAGTATTTT
TRBJ1-3	TRBV20-1	-	-	CSASHSGNTIYF	TGCAGTGCTAGCCACAGTGGAAACACCATATATTTT
TRBJ2-2	TRBV6-2/TRBV6-3	-	-	CASSMTSPRTGELFF	TGTGCCAGCAGTATGACTTCCCCACGGACCGGGGAGCTGTTTTTT
TRBJ1-6	TRBV20-1	-	TRBD1	CSARVWGQGHSPLHF	TGCAGTGCTAGGGTCTGGGGACAGGGACATTCACCCCTCCACTTT
TRBJ1-5	TRBV20-1	-	-	CSARDGTSSNQPQHF	TGCAGTGCTAGAGATGGGACATCCAGCAATCAGCCCCAGCATTTT
TRBJ1-4	TRBV6-1	few	-	CASSPPTGSNEKLFF	TGTGCCAGCAGCCCTCCCACGGGATCTAATGAAAAACTGTTTTTT
TRBJ1-5	TRBV6-6	-	TRBD1	CASKQGATIDSNQPQHF	TGTGCCAGCAAACAGGGGGCGACAATAGATAGCAATCAGCCCCAGCATTTT
TRBJ2-1	TRBV5-1	-	TRBD2	CASSPTSGFYNEQFF	TGCGCCAGCAGCCCGACTAGCGGATTCTACAATGAGCAGTTCTTC
TRBJ1-6	TRBV7-2	many	TRBD1	CASSRRDRGNSPLHF	TGTGCCAGCAGCCGGCGGGACAGGGGTAATTCACCCCTCCACTTT
TRBJ1-2	TRBV24-1	many	-	CATSDPGLNYGYTF	TGTGCCACCAGTGACCCGGGACTCAACTATGGCTACACCTTC
TRBJ1-2	TRBV20-1	few	TRBD1	CSATRTGSNGDGYTF	TGCAGTGCTACCCGGACAGGGTCTAACGGGGATGGCTACACCTTC
TRBJ2-5	TRBV10-1	once	TRBD1	CASSESPGGETQYF	TGCGCCAGCAGTGAGTCGCCAGGGGGAGAGACCCAGTACTTC
TRBJ2-7	TRBV20-1	many	TRBD2	CSAKGLAGFYEQYF	TGCAGTGCGAAGGGACTAGCGGGTTTCTACGAGCAGTACTTC
TRBJ2-1	TRBV21-1	many	-	CASSPYSRDRGQYEQFF	TGTGCCAGCAGCCCCTACTCCCGGGACAGGGGGCAATATGAGCAGTTCTTC
TRBJ1-1	TRBV6-5	-	-	CASSQERQGRNTEAFF	TGTGCCAGCAGCCAAGAGCGTCAGGGCAGGAACACTGAAGCTTTCTTT
TRBJ2-5	TRBV5-6	many	-	CASSLDQGRRETQYF	TGTGCCAGCAGCCTAGATCAGGGGAGGCGAGAGACCCAGTACTTC
TRBJ1-1	TRBV11-2	-	-	CASSLPGPEAFF	TGTGCCAGCAGCTTACCGGGCCCTGAAGCTTTCTTT
TRBJ2-7	TRBV9	many	-	CASSVSVRDYEQYF	TGTGCCAGCAGCGTATCTGTCAGGGACTACGAGCAGTACTTC
TRBJ1-4	TRBV4-3	few	-	CASSQVHGKVDEKLFF	TGCGCCAGCAGCCAAGTCCACGGCAAGGTGGACGAAAAACTGTTTTTT
TRBJ1-2	TRBV11-2	-	TRBD1	CASSLDRGGGNYGYTF	TGTGCCAGCAGCTTAGATCGAGGGGGCGGTAACTATGGCTACACCTTC
TRBJ1-2	TRBV20-1	few	-	CSALPLVEGAKYYGYTF	TGCAGTGCCCTCCCCCTCGTTGAGGGCGCCAAGTACTATGGCTACACCTTC
TRBJ2-5	TRBV2	few	-	CASSENQETQYF	TGTGCCAGCAGTGAAAACCAAGAGACCCAGTACTTC
TRBJ2-1	TRBV29-1	many	-	CSVGGRSSYNEQFF	TGCAGCGTTGGCGGACGGAGCTCCTACAATGAGCAGTTCTTC
TRBJ2-6	TRBV2	few	TRBD1	CASSAYTGGFGANVLTF	TGTGCCAGCAGCGCCTACACAGGGGGATTTGGGGCCAACGTCCTGACTTTC
TRBJ2-7	TRBV7-2	many	-	CASSLQGYELYF	TGTGCCAGCAGCCTACAGGGCTATGAGCTGTACTTC
TRBJ1-2	TRBV9	many	TRBD1	CASSRLTGTGDYYGYTF	TGTGCCAGCAGCAGACTAACCGGGACAGGTGACTATTATGGCTACACCTTC
TRBJ2-7	TRBV15	few	-	CATSRGGRGNEQYF	TGTGCCACCAGCAGAGGAGGAAGGGGCAATGAGCAGTACTTC
TRBJ2-5	TRBV15	many	TRBD2	CATSRPSGGSKETQYF	TGTGCCACCAGCAGACCTAGCGGGGGGTCCAAAGAGACCCAGTACTTC
TRBJ2-5	TRBV20-1	many	-	CSASKVGHEETQYF	TGCAGTGCGTCGAAGGTGGGCCATGAAGAGACCCAGTACTTC
TRBJ1-2	TRBV19	-	-	CAATLGRDYGYTF	TGTGCCGCTACCCTGGGAAGGGATTATGGCTACACCTTC
TRBJ2-4	TRBV11-2	many	-	CASSLAVQGWMYF	TGTGCCAGCAGCTTAGCCGTACAGGGTTGGATGTACTTC
TRBJ1-1	TRBV7-2	many	-	CASSPRKGGGTEAFF	TGTGCCAGCAGCCCCCGTAAGGGGGGGGGCACTGAAGCTTTCTTT
TRBJ1-2	TRBV6-2/TRBV6-3	many	TRBD1	CASSYSSGQGNGYTF	TGTGCCAGCAGTTACTCAAGCGGACAGGGTAATGGCTACACCTTC
TRBJ2-5	TRBV7-2	-	TRBD2	CASSLAGGRVIYGQYF	TGTGCCAGCAGCTTAGCGGGAGGGCGGGTCATCTACGGGCAGTACTTC
TRBJ2-3	TRBV12-3/TRBV12-4	-	TRBD2	CASSWTSGGPSTDVQYF	TGTGCCAGCAGTTGGACTAGCGGGGGGCCTAGCACAGATGTGCAGTATTTT
TRBJ1-2	TRBV12-3/TRBV12-4	-	-	CASSPSGTAWQNSGYTF	TGTGCCAGCAGCCCATCGGGGACGGCATGGCAAAATTCGGGCTACACCTTC
TRBJ2-7	TRBV7-2	-	TRBD1	CASSLDRDRGYEQYF	TGTGCCAGCAGCTTGGACCGGGACAGGGGATACGAGCAGTACTTC
TRBJ2-3	TRBV6-1	few	-	CASSEVWGNLGTDTQYF	TGTGCCAGCAGTGAAGTTTGGGGTAACCTCGGCACAGATACGCAGTATTTT
TRBJ2-5	TRBV5-4	-	TRBD1	CASSPTGGEDQETQYF	TGTGCCAGCAGCCCGACAGGGGGCGAGGACCAAGAGACCCAGTACTTC
TRBJ1-4	TRBV6-2/TRBV6-3	-	-	CASARAGGEKLFF	TGTGCCAGCGCCCGGGCCGGAGGTGAAAAACTGTTTTTT
TRBJ1-3	TRBV14	-	-	CASSQRPGTLNTIYF	TGTGCCAGCAGCCAACGACCGGGTACTCTGAACACCATATATTTT
TRBJ1-4	TRBV7-9	-	-	CASSLGQTSTNEKLFF	TGTGCCAGCAGCTTAGGACAGACCTCAACTAATGAAAAACTGTTTTTT
TRBJ2-1	TRBV7-8	-	TRBD2	CASSGTSGTNSYNEQFF	TGTGCCAGCAGCGGGACTAGCGGGACCAACTCCTACAATGAGCAGTTCTTC
TRBJ1-6	TRBV6-5	many	TRBD1	CASSIQARGSPLHF	TGTGCCAGCAGCATACAGGCCAGGGGGTCACCCCTCCACTTT
TRBJ2-1	TRBV12-3/TRBV12-4	many	TRBD2	CASSLAGGPYNEQFF	TGTGCCAGCAGCTTAGCGGGGGGGCCCTACAATGAGCAGTTCTTC
TRBJ1-6	TRBV29-1	-	-	CSALDAHTLHF	TGCAGCGCCTTGGACGCTCATACCCTCCACTTT
TRBJ1-6	TRBV27	-	TRBD1	CASSSTGGGWGNSPLHF	TGTGCCAGCAGTTCCACAGGGGGAGGCTGGGGTAATTCACCCCTCCACTTT